A selection of T cell receptor beta chains follows, all from one sample in a study of OX40 agonist ivuxolimab in advanced cancers. Using immunoSEQ multiplex PCR, the repertoire was profiled, and TCRdb retains in-frame clones only, with some absent. The sample gives 6,000 to 8,000 clones, 94% of which show up once; about 10% is in the top ten. Sequenced material: CD4+ or CD8+ T cells sorted from blood, taken in a trial of the OX40 agonist ivuxolimab. The receptors originated from an adult with an advanced solid tumor such as melanoma, head and neck, liver or kidney cancer. Both conserved end residues are part of each CDR3. Each record gives: V gene, D gene, J gene, clone size, CDR3 protein, CDR3 DNA. D genes are given only for firm matches. Some rows have no size entry. The others give once, few or many, or a class for an expanded clone.

TRBV19	.	TRBJ1-2	.	CASRIQFGGLGGYTF	TGTGCCAGTCGGATACAGTTCGGGGGATTAGGCGGCTACACCTTC
TRBV30	.	TRBJ1-2	.	CAWSVGVPGYTF	TGTGCCTGGAGTGTCGGTGTACCTGGCTACACCTTC
TRBV7-3	.	TRBJ1-1	.	CASSMGGPEAFF	TGTGCCAGCAGCATGGGGGGGCCTGAAGCTTTCTTT
TRBV9	TRBD2	TRBJ2-3	.	CASSVDMAGGPVDTQYF	TGTGCCAGCAGCGTAGATATGGCGGGAGGGCCTGTAGATACGCAGTATTTT
TRBV25-1	.	TRBJ1-2	.	CASSESGFSVGYTF	TGTGCCAGCAGTGAATCAGGGTTTTCGGTTGGCTACACCTTC
TRBV9	.	TRBJ2-4	.	CASSVDLSPNIQYF	TGTGCCAGCAGCGTTGACTTATCCCCCAACATTCAGTACTTC
TRBV13	.	TRBJ1-2	.	CASSAGWYGYTF	TGTGCCAGCAGCGCAGGGTGGTATGGCTACACCTTC
TRBV7-9	TRBD1	TRBJ1-2	.	CASSSDRAFYTF	TGTGCCAGCAGCTCCGACAGGGCGTTCTACACCTTC
TRBV27	.	TRBJ1-4	.	CASSYQADNEKLFF	TGTGCCAGCAGTTATCAAGCAGATAATGAAAAACTGTTTTTT
TRBV25-1	.	TRBJ2-3	.	CASFSGYTQYF	TGTGCCAGTTTTAGCGGCTATACGCAGTATTTT
TRBV7-6	.	TRBJ1-3	.	CASTSPGNTIYF	TGTGCCAGCACTTCGCCTGGAAACACCATATATTTT
TRBV5-1	TRBD2	TRBJ2-7	.	CASSQTSAEKYF	TGCGCCAGCAGCCAAACTAGCGCCGAGAAGTACTTC
TRBV28	.	TRBJ2-2	.	CASVENTGELFF	TGTGCCAGCGTGGAGAACACCGGGGAGCTGTTTTTT
TRBV5-6	.	TRBJ2-5	.	CASSPRMGETQYF	TGTGCCAGCAGCCCTCGGATGGGAGAGACCCAGTACTTC
TRBV5-1	.	TRBJ2-1	.	CASSPARNEQFF	TGCGCCAGCAGTCCGGCACGGAATGAGCAGTTCTTC
TRBV2	.	TRBJ1-6	once	CASSETPLTSSPLHF	TGTGCCAGCAGTGAAACCCCTTTAACCTCTTCACCCCTCCACTTT
TRBV18	.	TRBJ2-3	.	CASSPLSTDTQYF	TGTGCCAGCTCACCACTTAGCACAGATACGCAGTATTTT
TRBV29-1	.	TRBJ2-7	.	CSVEDSSYEQYF	TGCAGCGTTGAAGACAGCTCCTACGAGCAGTACTTC
TRBV10-3	.	TRBJ1-2	.	CAINGNTNYGYTF	TGTGCCATCAATGGGAATACTAACTATGGCTACACCTTC
TRBV6-5	.	TRBJ1-1	.	CASSYRGNTEAFF	TGTGCCAGCAGTTACAGAGGGAACACTGAAGCTTTCTTT
TRBV18	.	TRBJ1-1	.	CASSPPKTMNTEAFF	TGTGCCAGCTCACCACCTAAGACTATGAACACTGAAGCTTTCTTT
TRBV14	TRBD1	TRBJ2-7	.	CASSQNSGTGRPYEQYF	TGTGCCAGCAGCCAAAACTCCGGGACAGGTCGACCATACGAGCAGTACTTC
TRBV7-2	.	TRBJ1-3	.	CASSLRYLAGLRGNTIYF	TGTGCCAGCAGCTTAAGATACTTGGCAGGGTTAAGGGGAAACACCATATATTTT
TRBV4-1	.	TRBJ2-1	.	CASSPPERSYNEQFF	TGCGCCAGCAGCCCCCCGGAGCGTTCCTACAATGAGCAGTTCTTC
TRBV6-4	TRBD2	TRBJ2-3	once	CASSDGVAGVDTQYF	TGTGCCAGCAGTGACGGGGTAGCGGGAGTGGATACGCAGTATTTT
TRBV5-1	TRBD2	TRBJ2-7	.	CASSPGLVGHTEQYF	TGCGCCAGCAGCCCGGGACTAGTCGGGCATACCGAGCAGTACTTC
TRBV5-1	TRBD1	TRBJ1-1	.	CASSETTGGGRAEAFF	TGCGCCAGCAGCGAAACGACAGGGGGTGGGCGGGCTGAAGCTTTCTTT
TRBV10-1	.	TRBJ2-7	.	CASGEGYEQYF	TGCGCCAGCGGTGAGGGATACGAGCAGTACTTC
TRBV2	.	TRBJ1-4	.	CASIETRNEKLFF	TGTGCCAGCATAGAGACTAGAAATGAAAAACTGTTTTTT
TRBV7-8	.	TRBJ2-1	.	CASSPRIGVNNEQFF	TGTGCCAGCAGCCCACGGATTGGGGTGAACAATGAGCAGTTCTTC
TRBV7-3	TRBD2	TRBJ2-2	.	CASSPVAGGGRELFF	TGTGCCAGCAGCCCTGTTGCGGGAGGAGGCCGGGAGCTGTTTTTT
TRBV18	.	TRBJ1-4	.	CASSLGPREKLFF	TGTGCCAGCTCACTGGGCCCCAGAGAAAAACTGTTTTTT
TRBV27	TRBD2	TRBJ2-3	.	CASRPRGLAGLLDTQYF	TGTGCCAGCAGGCCCAGGGGACTAGCGGGATTACTAGATACGCAGTATTTT
TRBV19	.	TRBJ2-1	few	CASSLFSSEQFF	TGTGCCAGTAGTCTATTTTCAAGTGAGCAGTTCTTC